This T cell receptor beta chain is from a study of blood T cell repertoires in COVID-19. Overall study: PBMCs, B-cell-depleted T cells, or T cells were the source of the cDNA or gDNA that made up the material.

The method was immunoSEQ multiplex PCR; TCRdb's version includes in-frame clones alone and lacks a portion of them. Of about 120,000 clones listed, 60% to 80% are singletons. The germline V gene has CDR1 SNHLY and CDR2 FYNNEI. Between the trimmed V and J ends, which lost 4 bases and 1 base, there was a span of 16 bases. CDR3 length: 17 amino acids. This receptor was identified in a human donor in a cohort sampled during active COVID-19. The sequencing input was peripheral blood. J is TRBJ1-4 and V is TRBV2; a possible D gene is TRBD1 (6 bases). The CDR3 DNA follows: TGTGCCAGCAGTGGTATTTCCGGGACACTAACTAATGAAAAACTGTTTTTT. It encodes CASSGISGTLTNEKLFF.